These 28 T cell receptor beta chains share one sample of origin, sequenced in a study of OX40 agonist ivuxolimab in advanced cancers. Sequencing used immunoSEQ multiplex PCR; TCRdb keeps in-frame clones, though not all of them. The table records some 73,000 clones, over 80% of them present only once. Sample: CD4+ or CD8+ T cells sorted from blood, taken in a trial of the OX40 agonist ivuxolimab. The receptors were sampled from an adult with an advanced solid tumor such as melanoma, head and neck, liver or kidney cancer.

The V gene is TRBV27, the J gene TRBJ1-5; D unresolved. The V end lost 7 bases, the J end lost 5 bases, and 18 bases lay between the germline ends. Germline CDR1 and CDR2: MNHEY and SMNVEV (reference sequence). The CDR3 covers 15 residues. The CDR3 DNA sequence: TGTGCCAGCACACCCCGGGGAAGTGGCGATCAGCCCCAGCATTTT. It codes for CASTPRGSGDQPQHF.

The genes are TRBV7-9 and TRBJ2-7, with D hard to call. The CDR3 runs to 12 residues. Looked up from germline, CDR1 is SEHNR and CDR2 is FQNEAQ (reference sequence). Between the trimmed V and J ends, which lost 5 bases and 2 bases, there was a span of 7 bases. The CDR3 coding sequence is TGTGCCAGCAGCATCGTCCCCTACGAGCAGTACTTC. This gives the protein CASSIVPYEQYF.

DNA of the CDR3: TGTGCCTGGAGTGCGACTAGCGGGGGATACGAGCAGTACTTC. Translation: CAWSATSGGYEQYF. The chain links TRBV30 to TRBJ2-7; 12 nucleotides line up with TRBD2. Germline lookup yields CDR1 GTSNPN and CDR2 SVGIG (reference sequence). The CDR3 contains 14 residues. The V segment lost 1 base and the J segment 4 bases; nucleotides outside the gene matches: 2.

The CDR3 coding sequence is TGTGCCACCAGCAGAGGTTTTTCAGGTTCCCCAATCCCCGGAAAGAACACTGAAGCTTTCTTT. Protein: CATSRGFSGSPIPGKNTEAFF. This chain connects TRBV15 to TRBJ1-1; D gene unclear. CDR3 length: 21 amino acids. Germline V lookup: CDR1 LNHNV, CDR2 YYDKDF (reference sequence). V dropped 1 base and J dropped 1 base, with 28 bases sitting between them.

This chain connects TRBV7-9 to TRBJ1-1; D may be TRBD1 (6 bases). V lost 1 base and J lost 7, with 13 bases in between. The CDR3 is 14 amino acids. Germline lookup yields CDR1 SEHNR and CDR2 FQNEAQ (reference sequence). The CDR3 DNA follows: TGTGCCAGCAGCTTAGTGGCAGGGGCGTTTGAAGCTTTCTTT. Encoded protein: CASSLVAGAFEAFF.

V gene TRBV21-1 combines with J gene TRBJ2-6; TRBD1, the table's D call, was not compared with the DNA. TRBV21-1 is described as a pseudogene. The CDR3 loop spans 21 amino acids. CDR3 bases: TGTGCCAGCAGCAAGGCTCCATGCTCAGGGGGCCCCGTCTCTGGGGCCAACGTCCTGACTTTC. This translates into CASSKAPCSGGPVSGANVLTF.

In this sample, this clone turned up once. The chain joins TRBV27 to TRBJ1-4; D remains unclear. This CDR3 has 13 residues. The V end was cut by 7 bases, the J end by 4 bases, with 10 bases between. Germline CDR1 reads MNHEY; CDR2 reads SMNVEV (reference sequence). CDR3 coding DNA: TGTGCCAGCAAAAATAGACTTAATGAAAAACTGTTTTTT. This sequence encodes CASKNRLNEKLFF.

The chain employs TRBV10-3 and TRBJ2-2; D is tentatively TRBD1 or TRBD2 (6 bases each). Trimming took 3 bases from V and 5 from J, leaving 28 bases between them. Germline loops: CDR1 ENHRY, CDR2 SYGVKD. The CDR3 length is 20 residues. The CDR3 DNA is TGTGCCATCAGTGACCCGGGGGCAGGCTTTGTCATTAGCGATACCGGGGAGCTGTTTTTT. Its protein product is CAISDPGAGFVISDTGELFF.

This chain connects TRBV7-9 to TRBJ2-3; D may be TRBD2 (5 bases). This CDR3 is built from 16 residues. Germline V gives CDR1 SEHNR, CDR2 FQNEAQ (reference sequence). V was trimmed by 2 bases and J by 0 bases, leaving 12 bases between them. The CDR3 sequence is CASSLNAGGSTDTQYF. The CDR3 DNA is TGTGCCAGCAGCTTAAACGCTGGCGGGAGCACAGATACGCAGTATTTT.

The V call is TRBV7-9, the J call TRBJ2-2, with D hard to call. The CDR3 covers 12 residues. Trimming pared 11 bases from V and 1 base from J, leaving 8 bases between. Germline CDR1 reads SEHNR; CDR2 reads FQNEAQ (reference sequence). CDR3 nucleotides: TGTGCCTTAGATAAGAACACCGGGGAGCTGTTTTTT. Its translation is CALDKNTGELFF.

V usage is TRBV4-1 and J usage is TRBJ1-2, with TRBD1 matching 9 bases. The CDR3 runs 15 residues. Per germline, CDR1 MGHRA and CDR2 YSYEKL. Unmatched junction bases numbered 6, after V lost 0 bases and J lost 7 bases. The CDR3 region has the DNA TGCGCCAGCAGCCAAGATGGACAGGGGTTTGGTGGCTACACCTTC. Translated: CASSQDGQGFGGYTF.

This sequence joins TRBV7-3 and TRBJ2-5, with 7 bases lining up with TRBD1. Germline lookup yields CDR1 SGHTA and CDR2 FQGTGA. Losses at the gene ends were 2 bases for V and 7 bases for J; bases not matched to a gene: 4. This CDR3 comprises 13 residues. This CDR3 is CASSLGTAATQYF. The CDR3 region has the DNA TGTGCCAGCAGCTTAGGGACAGCTGCGACCCAGTACTTC.

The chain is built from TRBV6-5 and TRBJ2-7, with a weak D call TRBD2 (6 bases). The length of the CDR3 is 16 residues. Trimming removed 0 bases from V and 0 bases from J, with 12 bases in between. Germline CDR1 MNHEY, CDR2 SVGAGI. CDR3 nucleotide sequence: TGTGCCAGCAGTTACTCGACCCGCGGGACCTCCTACGAGCAGTACTTC. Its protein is CASSYSTRGTSYEQYF.

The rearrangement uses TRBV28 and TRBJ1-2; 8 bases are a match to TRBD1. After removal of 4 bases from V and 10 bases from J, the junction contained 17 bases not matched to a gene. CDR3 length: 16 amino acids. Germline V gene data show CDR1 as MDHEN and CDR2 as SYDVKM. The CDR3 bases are TGTGCCAGCAGTTCACACTGGACAGGGATTATGGCTGACTACACCTTC. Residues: CASSSHWTGIMADYTF.

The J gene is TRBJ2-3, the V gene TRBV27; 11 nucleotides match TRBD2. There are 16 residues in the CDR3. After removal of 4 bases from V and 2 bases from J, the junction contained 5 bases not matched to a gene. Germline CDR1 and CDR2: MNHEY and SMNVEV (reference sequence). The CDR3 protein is CASSYSGGVFTDTQYF. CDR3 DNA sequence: TGTGCCAGCAGTTATAGCGGGGGGGTCTTCACAGATACGCAGTATTTT.

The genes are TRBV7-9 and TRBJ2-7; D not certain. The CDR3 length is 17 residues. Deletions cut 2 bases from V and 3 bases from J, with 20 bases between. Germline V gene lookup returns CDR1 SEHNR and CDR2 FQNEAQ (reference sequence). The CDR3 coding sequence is TGTGCCAGCAGCTTACTACCCGCGTTGTCCGAACACTACGAGCAGTACTTC. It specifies CASSLLPALSEHYEQYF.

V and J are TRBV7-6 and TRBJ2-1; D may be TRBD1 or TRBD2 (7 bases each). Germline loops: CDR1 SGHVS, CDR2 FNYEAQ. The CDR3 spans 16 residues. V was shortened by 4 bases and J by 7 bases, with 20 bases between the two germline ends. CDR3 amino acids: CASSYPQGGGGNEQFF. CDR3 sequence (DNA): TGTGCCAGCAGCTATCCCCAGGGGGGGGGAGGGAATGAGCAGTTCTTC.

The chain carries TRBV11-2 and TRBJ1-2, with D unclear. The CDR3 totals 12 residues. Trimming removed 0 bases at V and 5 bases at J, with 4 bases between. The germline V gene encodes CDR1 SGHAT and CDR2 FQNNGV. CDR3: CASSLDGYGYTF. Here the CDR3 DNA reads TGTGCCAGCAGCTTAGATGGTTATGGCTACACCTTC.

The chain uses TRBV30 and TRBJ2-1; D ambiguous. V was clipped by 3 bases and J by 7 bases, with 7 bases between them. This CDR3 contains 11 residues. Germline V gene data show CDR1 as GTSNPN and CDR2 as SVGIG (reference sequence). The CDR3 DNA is TGTGCCTGGAGCGAAGGGAATGAGCAGTTCTTC. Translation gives CAWSEGNEQFF.

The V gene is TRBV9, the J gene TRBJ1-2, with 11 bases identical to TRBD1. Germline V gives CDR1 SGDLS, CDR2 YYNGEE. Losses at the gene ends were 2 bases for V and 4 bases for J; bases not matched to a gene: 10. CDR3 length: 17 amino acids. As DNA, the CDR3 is TGTGCCAGCAGCGTCGGAATCGGGACAGGGGGGATCTATGGCTACACCTTC. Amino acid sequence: CASSVGIGTGGIYGYTF.

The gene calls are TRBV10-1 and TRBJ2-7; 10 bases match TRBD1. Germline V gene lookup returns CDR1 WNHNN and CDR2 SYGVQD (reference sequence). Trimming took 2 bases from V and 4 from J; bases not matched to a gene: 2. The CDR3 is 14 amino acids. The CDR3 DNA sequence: TGCGCCAGCAGTGAGGGGACAGGGGAGTACGAGCAGTACTTC. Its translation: CASSEGTGEYEQYF.

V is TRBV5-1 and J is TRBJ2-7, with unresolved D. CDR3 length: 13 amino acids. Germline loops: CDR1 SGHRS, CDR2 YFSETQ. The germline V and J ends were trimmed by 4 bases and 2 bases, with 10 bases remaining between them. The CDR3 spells CASSPPDAYEQYF. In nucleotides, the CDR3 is TGCGCCAGCAGCCCGCCGGACGCCTACGAGCAGTACTTC.

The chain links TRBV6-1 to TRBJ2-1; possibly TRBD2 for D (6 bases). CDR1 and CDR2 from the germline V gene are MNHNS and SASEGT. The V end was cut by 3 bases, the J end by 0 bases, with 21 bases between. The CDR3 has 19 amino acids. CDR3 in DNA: TGTGCCAGCAGTGACTTGGGGACGGGAGCCTTTAGCTCCTACAATGAGCAGTTCTTC. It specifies CASSDLGTGAFSSYNEQFF.

The CDR3 DNA reads as TGTGCCAGCAGCCCCGTGGGGGCCCCCAATCAGCCCCAGCATTTT. Translated: CASSPVGAPNQPQHF. The chain couples TRBV7-9 to TRBJ1-5; TRBD1 is a possible D gene (6 bases). The CDR3 totals 15 residues. CDR1 is SEHNR and CDR2 is FQNEAQ in the germline V gene (reference sequence). The V gene lost 5 bases and the J gene lost 3 bases, with 14 bases spanning the gap.

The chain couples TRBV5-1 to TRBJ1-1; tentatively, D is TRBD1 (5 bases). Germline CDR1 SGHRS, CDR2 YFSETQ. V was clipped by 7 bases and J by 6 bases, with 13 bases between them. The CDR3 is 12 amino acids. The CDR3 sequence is CASGHGNAEAFF. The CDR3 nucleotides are TGCGCCAGCGGACATGGTAACGCTGAAGCTTTCTTT.

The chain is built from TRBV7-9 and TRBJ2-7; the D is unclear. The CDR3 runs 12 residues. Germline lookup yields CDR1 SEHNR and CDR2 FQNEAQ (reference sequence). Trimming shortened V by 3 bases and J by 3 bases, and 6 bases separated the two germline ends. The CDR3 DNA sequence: TGTGCCAGCAGCTTGCAGAGCTACGAGCAGTACTTC. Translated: CASSLQSYEQYF.

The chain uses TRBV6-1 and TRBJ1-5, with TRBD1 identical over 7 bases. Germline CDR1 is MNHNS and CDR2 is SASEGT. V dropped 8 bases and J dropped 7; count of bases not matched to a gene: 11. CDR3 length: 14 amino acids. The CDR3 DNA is TGTGCCAGCGGACCCACAGGGGCTGGGCAGCCCCAGCATTTT. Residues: CASGPTGAGQPQHF.

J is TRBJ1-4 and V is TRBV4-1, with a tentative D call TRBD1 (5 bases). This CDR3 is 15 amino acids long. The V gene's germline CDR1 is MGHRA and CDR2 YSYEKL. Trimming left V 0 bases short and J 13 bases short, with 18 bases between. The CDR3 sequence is CASSQEPGPGLGLFF. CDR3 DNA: TGCGCCAGCAGCCAAGAGCCCGGGCCAGGGCTTGGACTGTTTTTT.